This T cell receptor beta chain was identified during a study of blood T cells in healthy people across ages. Study as a whole: Per two T cells, template switching captured roughly one barcoded beta molecule.

Primers used in a second PCR of about 6 to 11 cycles were a sample-barcoded 5' primer and a J-beta primer mix. All cDNA molecules were each tagged by a template-switch adaptor with 12 random nucleotides. One entry per CDR3 protein, called by TCRdb with MiXCR from the 5' RACE reads. The repertoire includes roughly 800,000 distinct CDR3 sequences, around half of them detected once, and approximately 40% sits in the top ten. This CDR3 is 14 amino acids long. The ends lost 3 bases at V and 3 bases at J; junction bases unmatched: 4. Germline V gene data show CDR1 as LNHNV and CDR2 as YYDKDF (reference sequence). To note about this clonotype: Antigen: not known.

Study-wide results and caveats: Greater diversity and more naive CD4+ cells were seen in long-lived donors than in aged donors.

The chain links TRBV15 to TRBJ2-7, with TRBD1 matching over 8 bases. Sequencing was done on a sample of blood. This clonotype originated in a man older than 75 in good health. DNA for the CDR3: TGTGCCACCAGCAGGGACAGGGAAATCTACGAGCAGTACTTC. This encodes CATSRDREIYEQYF.